The source of this T cell receptor beta chain is a study of radiotherapy plus CTLA-4 blockade in lung cancer. Using immunoSEQ multiplex PCR, the repertoire was profiled, and TCRdb retains in-frame clones only, with some absent. The data show 40,000 to 45,000 clones, with about 70% seen just once and around 8.9% held by the top ten. CDR3 length: 14 residues. Germline V gene data show CDR1 as SGHTA and CDR2 as FQGTGA. V lost 3 bases, J lost 5 bases, and 13 bases lay in between. The source material was peripheral blood, sampled from a patient treated with radiotherapy plus ipilimumab. The sequence was obtained from a human donor with non-small cell lung cancer who had stable disease on radiotherapy plus ipilimumab. V usage is TRBV7-3 and J usage is TRBJ2-5, with D perhaps matching TRBD1 (6 bases). This CDR3 reads CASSLGGQRETQYF. CDR3 sequence (DNA): TGTGCCAGCAGCTTGGGTGGACAGAGGGAGACCCAGTACTTC.